The T cell receptor beta chain described here comes from a study of shared clonotypes between healthy human individuals. In the study overall: The study used three CD4 naive, three CD4 memory, two CD8 naive and one CD8 memory plate per donor.

On this clone: Distinct nucleotide sequences in the sample also encode this CDR3.

CDR3 length: 14 residues. The V gene lost 0 bases and the J gene lost 1 base, with 7 bases spanning the gap. Germline CDR1 is SGHDT and CDR2 is YYEEEE. Method: immunoSEQ multiplex PCR; TCRdb's copy keeps in-frame clones and lacks some. The data contain 2 million to 3 million clones, over 85% of them singletons. The TCR sequence derives from a man aged 18-30 years in good health. Some clones in this sample may be carry-over from other donors' samples. The chain links TRBV5-6 to TRBJ1-1, with a weak D call TRBD1 (5 bases). Input material: naive CD4+ T cells from PBMCs. Subset noted: CD45RA+ positively selected. CDR3 in DNA: TGTGCCAGCAGCTTGGTGGGGGGGAACACTGAAGCTTTCTTT. This gives the protein CASSLVGGNTEAFF.